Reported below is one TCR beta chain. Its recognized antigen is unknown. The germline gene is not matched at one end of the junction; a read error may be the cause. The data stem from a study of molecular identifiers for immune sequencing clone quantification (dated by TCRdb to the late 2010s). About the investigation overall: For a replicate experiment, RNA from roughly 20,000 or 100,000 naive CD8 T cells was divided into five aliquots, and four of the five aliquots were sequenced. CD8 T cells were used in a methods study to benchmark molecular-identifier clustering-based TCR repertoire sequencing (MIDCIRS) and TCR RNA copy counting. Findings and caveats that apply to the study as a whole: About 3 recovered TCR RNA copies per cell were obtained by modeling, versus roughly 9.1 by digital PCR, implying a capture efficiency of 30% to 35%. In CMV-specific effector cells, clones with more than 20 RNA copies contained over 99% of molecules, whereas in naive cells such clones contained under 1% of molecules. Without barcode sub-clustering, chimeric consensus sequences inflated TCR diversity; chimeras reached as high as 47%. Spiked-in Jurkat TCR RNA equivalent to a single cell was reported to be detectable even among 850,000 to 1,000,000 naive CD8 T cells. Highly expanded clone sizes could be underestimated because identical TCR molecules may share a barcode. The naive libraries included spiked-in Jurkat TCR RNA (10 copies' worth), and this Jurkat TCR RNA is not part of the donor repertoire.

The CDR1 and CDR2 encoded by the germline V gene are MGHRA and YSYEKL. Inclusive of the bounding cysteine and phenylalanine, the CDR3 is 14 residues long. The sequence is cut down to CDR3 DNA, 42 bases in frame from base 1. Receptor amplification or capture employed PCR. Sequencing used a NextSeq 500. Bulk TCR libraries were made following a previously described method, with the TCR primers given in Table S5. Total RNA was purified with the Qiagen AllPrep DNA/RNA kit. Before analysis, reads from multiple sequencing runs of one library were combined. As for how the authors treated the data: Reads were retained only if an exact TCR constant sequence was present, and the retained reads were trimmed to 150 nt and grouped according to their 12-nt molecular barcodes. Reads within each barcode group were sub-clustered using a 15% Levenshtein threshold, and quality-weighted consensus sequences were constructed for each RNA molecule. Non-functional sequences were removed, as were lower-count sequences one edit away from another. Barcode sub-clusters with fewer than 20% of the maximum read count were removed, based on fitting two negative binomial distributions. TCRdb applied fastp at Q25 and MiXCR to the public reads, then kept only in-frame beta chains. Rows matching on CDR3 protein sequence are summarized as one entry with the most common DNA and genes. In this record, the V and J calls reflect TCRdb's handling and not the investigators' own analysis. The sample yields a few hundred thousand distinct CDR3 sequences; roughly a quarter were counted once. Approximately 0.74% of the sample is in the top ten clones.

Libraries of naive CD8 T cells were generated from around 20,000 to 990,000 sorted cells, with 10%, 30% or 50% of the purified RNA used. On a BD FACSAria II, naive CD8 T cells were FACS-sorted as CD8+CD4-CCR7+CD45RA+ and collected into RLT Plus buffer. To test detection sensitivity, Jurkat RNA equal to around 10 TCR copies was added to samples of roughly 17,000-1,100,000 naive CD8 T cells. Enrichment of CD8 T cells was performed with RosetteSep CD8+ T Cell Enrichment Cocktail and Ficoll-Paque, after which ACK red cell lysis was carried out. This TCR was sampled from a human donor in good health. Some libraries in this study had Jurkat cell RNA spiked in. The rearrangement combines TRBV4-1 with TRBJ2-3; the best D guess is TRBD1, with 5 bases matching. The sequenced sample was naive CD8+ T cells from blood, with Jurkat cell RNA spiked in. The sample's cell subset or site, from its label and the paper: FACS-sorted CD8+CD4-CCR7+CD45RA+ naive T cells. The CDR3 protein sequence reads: CASSQTGYTDAQYF. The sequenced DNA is TGCGCCAGCAGCCAAACAGGTTACACAGATGCGCAGTATTTT.